The TCR beta chain under discussion was sequenced for a study of blood T cell repertoires in COVID-19. Whole-study context: COVID-19 samples from acute and convalescent phases originated in the United States, Italy and Spain. Sources were T cells, B-cell-depleted T cells, or PBMCs; the material itself was cDNA or gDNA.

J was trimmed by 4 bases and V by 3 bases; bases with no gene match: 3. CDR1 is LNHDA and CDR2 is SQIVND in the germline V gene (reference sequence). This CDR3 comprises 14 residues. As originally analysed: Amplification of reference gene primers was used by the study to estimate nucleated cell counts. Using immunoSEQ multiplex PCR, the repertoire was profiled, and TCRdb retains in-frame clones only, with some absent. The D gene and trimming were derived from the DNA, and the V and J assignments and clone size from that table. The data show 120,000 or so clones, roughly 87% seen once. The source is a man of 80 years or more with active or convalescent COVID-19. This chain joins TRBV19 and TRBJ1-2, with 9 bases identical to TRBD1. Sequenced material: peripheral blood. The CDR3 region is CASSMDRGGYGYTF. The CDR3 DNA reads TGTGCCAGTAGTATGGACAGGGGCGGCTATGGCTACACCTTC.